This T cell receptor (beta chain) was documented in a study of blood T cell repertoires in COVID-19. Trimming cost V 0 bases and J 4 bases, with 9 bases left between them. CDR1 and CDR2 from the germline V gene are LGHNA and YSLEER. This CDR3 comprises 14 residues. This clone was observed a handful of times. In the authors' workflow: Amplification from reference gene primers served as the basis for estimated nucleated cell counts. Sequencing used immunoSEQ multiplex PCR; TCRdb keeps in-frame clones, though not all of them. V and J calls and clone size follow that table, whereas D and trimming were derived from the DNA. The sample has 270,000 or so clones, roughly 85% seen once.

This rearrangement joins TRBV4-3 to TRBJ1-1; no definite D call. Specimen: peripheral blood. This clonotype was sampled from a woman in her fifties or sixties who had recovered from COVID-19. The CDR3, as DNA: TGCGCCAGCAGCCAAGATTACCGCGGCACTGAAGCTTTCTTT. Translated, it gives CASSQDYRGTEAFF.